Listed here are 13 T cell receptor beta chains from one sample, sequenced in a study of post-analysis software for immune sequencing data. Findings and limits, study-wide: Patients had higher frequencies than controls of five TRBV segments, including TRBV5-6, TRBV5-1 and TRBV20-1.

Unique molecular identifiers tagged the TCR beta cDNA libraries. TCRdb re-analysed the PCR reads in MiXCR, keeping a single row per CDR3 protein. The sample includes about half a million distinct CDR3 sequences, roughly 34% seen only once; the top ten take about 5.6%. No antigens are known for them. Sequencing input: blood. These TCRs come from a girl aged 2-17 years with multiple sclerosis.

CDR3 loop: CASSRTSGQGYEQYF. CDR3 coding DNA: TGTGCCAGCAGCCGGACGTCAGGACAGGGGTACGAGCAGTACTTC. The rearrangement joins TRBV3-1 to TRBJ2-7, with 9 bases identical to TRBD1. The CDR3 runs to 15 residues. CDR1 LGHDT and CDR2 YNNKEL come from the germline V gene (reference sequence). V was clipped by 4 bases and J by 4 bases; unmatched bases: 8.

Only a few counts were recorded for this clonotype. The chain couples TRBV7-9 to TRBJ2-1, with 8 bases identical to TRBD2. Germline lookup yields CDR1 SEHNR and CDR2 FQNEAQ (reference sequence). The length of the CDR3 is 16 residues. V was clipped by 0 bases and J by 4 bases; unmatched bases: 5. The CDR3 sequence is CASSLALRGGYNEQFF. CDR3 sequence (DNA): TGTGCCAGCAGCTTAGCGCTACGCGGGGGGTACAATGAGCAGTTCTTC.

Details on this clonotype: A junction end diverges from the germline sequence, so it may reflect a read error. The V gene is TRBV6-1, the J gene TRBJ2-5, with D uncertain. Germline assignment: CDR1 MNHNS and CDR2 SASEGT. The CDR3 consists of 10 residues. The CDR3 loop reads CASSQQTQYF. The CDR3 DNA reads as TGTGCCAGCTCCCAACAGACCCAGTACTTC.

The chain has TRBV2 and TRBJ2-1, with 10 positions matching TRBD2. V was pared by 7 bases and J by 3 bases, with 9 bases of the junction left unmatched. This CDR3 has 16 amino acids. Germline CDR1 and CDR2: SNHLY and FYNNEI. DNA for the CDR3: TGTGCCAGCAATCCTAGCGGGGGTACTCTCTACAATGAGCAGTTCTTC. As protein: CASNPSGGTLYNEQFF.

J is TRBJ2-3 and V is TRBV6-1; tentative D call: TRBD1 (6 bases). The germline V and J ends were trimmed by 4 bases and 6 bases, with 17 bases remaining between them. Per the germline V gene, CDR1 is MNHNS and CDR2 is SASEGT. The CDR3 totals 15 residues. CDR3 sequence (DNA): TGTGCCAGCAGTGTATACAGGGATACGAAGGATACGCAGTATTTT. This sequence encodes CASSVYRDTKDTQYF.

This clonotype appeared a few times. This sequence joins TRBV7-6 and TRBJ2-5, with 8 bases fitting TRBD1. Germline V gene data show CDR1 as SGHVS and CDR2 as FNYEAQ. J gave up 3 bases and V 5 bases, and 5 bases lay outside the gene matches. The CDR3 is 14 amino acids. CDR3 DNA: TGTGCCAGCAGCCAGGACAGGGAAAAAGAGACCCAGTACTTC. It yields the protein CASSQDREKETQYF.

The V gene is TRBV3-1, the J gene TRBJ1-6; no definite D call. CDR3 length equals 15 residues. Germline V gene data show CDR1 as LGHDT and CDR2 as YNNKEL (reference sequence). Trimming shortened V by 0 bases and J by 9 bases, and 12 bases separated the two germline ends. This chain's CDR3 is CASSQDRARSSPLHF. As DNA, the CDR3 is TGTGCCAGCAGCCAAGATCGAGCACGAAGTTCACCCCTCCACTTT.

The chain joins TRBV5-1 to TRBJ2-3; D may be TRBD2 (5 bases). Germline loops: CDR1 SGHRS, CDR2 YFSETQ. This CDR3 is 19 amino acids long. The V gene lost 0 bases and the J gene lost 1 base, with 21 bases spanning the gap. DNA of the CDR3: TGCGCCAGCAGCTTGGGTATGGGTCTAGCCGACGGAGGCACAGATACGCAGTATTTT. It specifies CASSLGMGLADGGTDTQYF.

The gene calls are TRBV24-1 and TRBJ2-3; D is unresolved. The V and J ends lost 0 bases and 4 bases respectively, with 10 bases between them. Germline V gene lookup returns CDR1 KGHDR and CDR2 SFDVKD. The length of the CDR3 is 15 residues. The CDR3 bases are TGTGCCACCAGTGATTTGCAGCAGGCTTCAGATACGCAGTATTTT. Translated: CATSDLQQASDTQYF.

V usage is TRBV10-3 and J usage is TRBJ2-7; D not resolved. Germline V gene data show CDR1 as ENHRY and CDR2 as SYGVKD. Trimming took 3 bases from V and 6 from J, leaving 9 bases between them. The CDR3 length is 12 residues. Here the CDR3 reads CAISDLLGEQYF. The CDR3 coding sequence is TGTGCCATCAGTGACCTCCTGGGCGAGCAGTACTTC.

Points on this clonotype: The junction differs from germline at one of its ends, possibly a read error. V gene TRBV20-1 combines with J gene TRBJ2-3, with D perhaps TRBD1 (6 bases). Per germline, CDR1 DFQATT and CDR2 SNEGSKA (reference sequence). The CDR3 runs to 15 residues. This CDR3 is CSANPPGVRTDTRYF. CDR3 coding DNA: TGCAGTGCTAATCCTCCCGGCGTAAGGACAGATACGCGGTATTTT.

This clonotype was counted a single time. V gene TRBV5-1 combines with J gene TRBJ1-1; D gene uncertain. Germline V gene sequence: CDR1 SGHRS, CDR2 YFSETQ. Trimming removed 0 bases from V and 7 bases from J, with 13 bases in between. The CDR3 totals 14 residues. The CDR3 loop is CASSLAPGFREAFF. The CDR3 DNA is TGCGCCAGCAGCTTGGCCCCGGGTTTCCGTGAAGCTTTCTTT. The whole variable domain, remainder taken from reference TRBV5-1 and TRBJ1-1, is KAGVTQTPRYLIKTRGQQVTLSCSPISGHRSVSWYQQTPGQGLQFLFEYFSETQRNKGNFPGRFSGRQFSNSRSEMNVSTLELGDSALYLCASSLAPGFREAFFGQGTRLTVV.

The chain recombines TRBV20-1 with TRBJ1-2, with TRBD1 as a possible D gene (5 bases). The CDR3 consists of 13 residues. Germline lookup yields CDR1 DFQATT and CDR2 SNEGSKA (reference sequence). V lost 5 bases and J lost 0, with 10 bases in between. The CDR3 DNA reads TGCAGTGCTGGGGCAGTAGCTAACTATGGCTACACCTTC. It is translated as CSAGAVANYGYTF.